These 6 T cell receptor beta chains were sequenced from one sample in a study of CD8+ T cells in alopecia areata. The sample's treatment: oral pan-JAK inhibitor, 5-10 mg twice daily. It was cDNA, reverse transcribed from extracted RNA, that served as the sequencing template. Here immunoSEQ multiplex PCR was the method, and the copy in TCRdb shows in-frame clones only, minus some. The sample consists of around 99,000 clones, 84% of them appearing once. The input for sequencing was CD8+ T cells sorted from blood, taken at week 24, from a patient treated with tofacitinib. The receptors come from a human donor with alopecia areata.

The chain is built from TRBV19 and TRBJ1-2; TRBD1 is a possible D gene (5 bases). Per germline, CDR1 LNHDA and CDR2 SQIVND (reference sequence). The V and J ends lost 6 bases and 0 bases respectively, with 17 bases between them. CDR3 length equals 16 residues. CDR3 sequence: CASRSRASGANYGYTF. Written as DNA, the CDR3 is TGTGCCAGTAGGTCCAGGGCCTCCGGGGCTAACTATGGCTACACCTTC. Filled out from reference TRBV19 and TRBJ1-2, the complete variable domain reads DGGITQSPKYLFRKEGQNVTLSCEQNLNHDAMYWYRQDPGQGLRLIYYSQIVNDFQKGDIAEGYSVSREKKESFPLTVTSAQKNPTAFYLCASRSRASGANYGYTFGSGTRLTVV.

This clone has just a few counts. The V gene is TRBV2, the J gene TRBJ2-1, with unresolved D. Trimming shortened V by 0 bases and J by 3 bases, and 9 bases separated the two germline ends. CDR3 length: 15 residues. Germline values: CDR1 SNHLY, CDR2 FYNNEI. The CDR3 nucleotides are TGTGCCAGCAGTGAAGCGCGCGCGGACTACAATGAGCAGTTCTTC. Translation gives CASSEARADYNEQFF.

As to this clone: The germline gene is not matched at one end of the junction; a read error may be the cause. V gene TRBV7-7 combines with J gene TRBJ2-5, with D perhaps TRBD1 or TRBD2 (5 bases each). Germline CDR1 is SSHAT and CDR2 is FNYEAQ (reference sequence). There are 15 residues in the CDR3. The CDR3 DNA sequence: TGTGCTAGCAGCTTAAGCTTGGGGGAACAAGAGACCCAGTACTTC. It translates to CASSLSLGEQETQYF.

This clone appeared once. One junction end disagrees with the germline gene, perhaps due to a read error. The V gene is TRBV6-8, the J gene TRBJ2-6; unclear D gene. Germline V lookup: CDR1 MNHGY, CDR2 SAAAGT. The CDR3 loop spans 11 amino acids. The CDR3 nucleotides read TGTGCCAGCAGTTACGAGCGAGTTCCGGCTTTC. This gives the protein CASSYERVPAF.

The V gene is TRBV27, the J gene TRBJ1-1; no clear D gene. The CDR3 runs to 14 residues. Deletions cut 0 bases from V and 1 base from J, with 6 bases between. In germline, CDR1 is MNHEY, CDR2 SMNVEV (reference sequence). The CDR3 sequence is CASSLSITNTEAFF. In DNA form, the CDR3 reads TGTGCCAGCAGTTTATCTATCACGAACACTGAAGCTTTCTTT.

The chain uses TRBV27 and TRBJ2-1, with TRBD2 identical over 12 bases. The CDR3 contains 20 residues. Per germline, CDR1 MNHEY and CDR2 SMNVEV (reference sequence). With V trimmed by 1 base and J by 5 bases, 15 bases remained unmatched. CDR3 protein: CASSLYVRGRGLAGDNEQFF. CDR3 nucleotide sequence: TGTGCCAGCAGTTTATATGTCAGGGGACGGGGACTAGCGGGTGACAATGAGCAGTTCTTC.